The 20 T cell receptor beta chains given below trace back to one sample, sequenced in a study of HIV-infected patients and healthy controls. cDNA was made from approximately 0.55 ug RNA using alpha and beta constant primers. Separate chain-specific third strand synthesis with multiplexing indices produced the alpha and beta libraries. TCRdb independently ran MiXCR on the 5' RACE reads; one entry per CDR3 protein. This sample has roughly 9,800 distinct CDR3 sequences, with roughly 5.6% found just once. Antiretroviral therapy had run roughly three months, about 14 weeks, before follow-up blood collection. No cell fractionation was done, so the repertoire covers all unsorted peripheral blood T cells. The specimen was blood, collected during antiretroviral therapy. These receptors were collected from an adult with HIV infection. The donor label of this sample is uncertain.

This clonotype was picked up a small number of times. The chain is built from TRBV7-6 and TRBJ2-3; maybe TRBD2 (6 bases). Looked up from germline, CDR1 is SGHVS and CDR2 is FNYEAQ. The CDR3 has 16 residues. V was clipped by 4 bases and J by 6 bases, with 20 bases between them. The DNA for the CDR3 is TGTGCCAGCAGCTCTGCGGGACTCCCGAGGACGGATACGCAGTATTTT. It is translated as CASSSAGLPRTDTQYF.

This clonotype was recorded many times. This chain links TRBV20-1 with TRBJ2-3; 10 nucleotides agree with TRBD2. This CDR3 has 14 residues. The V and J ends lost 6 bases and 5 bases, in that order; junction bases with no gene match: 8. Germline assignment: CDR1 DFQATT and CDR2 SNEGSKA (reference sequence). The CDR3 here is CSALAGGGRDTQYF. The DNA for the CDR3 is TGCAGTGCCTTAGCGGGAGGTGGGAGAGATACGCAGTATTTT.

The sample holds a few counts of this clonotype. The J gene is TRBJ1-5, the V gene TRBV7-2; D not resolved. Germline CDR1 is SGHTA and CDR2 is FQGNSA. The CDR3 totals 15 residues. The V end was cut by 5 bases, the J end by 0 bases, with 11 bases between. CDR3 DNA: TGTGCCAGCAGCCGGCCGCCCTATAGCAATCAGCCCCAGCATTTT. Protein: CASSRPPYSNQPQHF.

This clonotype was counted ten times or more. This chain connects TRBV2 to TRBJ2-3, with D maybe TRBD2 (6 bases). CDR3 length: 15 residues. Germline CDR1 SNHLY, CDR2 FYNNEI. V dropped 6 bases and J dropped 0 bases, with 13 bases sitting between them. CDR3 sequence reads: CASSPLAVSTDTQYF. The DNA of the CDR3 is TGTGCCAGCAGCCCCTTAGCGGTTAGCACAGATACGCAGTATTTT.

This clonotype is medium-sized (0.01 to 0.1%) by share. The V gene is TRBV15, the J gene TRBJ1-6; tentative D call: TRBD1 (5 bases). Deletions cut 8 bases from V and 9 bases from J, with 17 bases between. The CDR3 has 14 residues. CDR1 and CDR2 (germline): LNHNV, YYDKDF (reference sequence). The DNA of the CDR3 is TGTGCCACCCGGGGTGGAGGGGTAAGTTCACCCCTCCACTTT. Residues: CATRGGGVSSPLHF.

This clonotype was seen at least ten times. The chain couples TRBV19 to TRBJ1-5, with no clear D. The germline gives CDR1 LNHDA, CDR2 SQIVND (reference sequence). V shed 1 base and J shed 6 bases, with 7 bases lying between them. The length of the CDR3 is 13 residues. The CDR3 DNA follows: TGTGCCAGTAGTATAGCAGGCCCTCAGCCCCAGCATTTT. Translated: CASSIAGPQPQHF.

Relative to its sample, this clonotype is medium-sized (0.01 to 0.1%). The chain recombines TRBV11-2 with TRBJ2-1; 14 bases agree with TRBD2. The CDR3 runs to 17 residues. J gave up 9 bases and V 3 bases, and 10 bases lay outside the gene matches. Germline loops: CDR1 SGHAT, CDR2 FQNNGV. The CDR3 region is CASSFSLGTSGSVEQFF. The CDR3 bases are TGTGCCAGCAGCTTCTCCCTGGGGACTAGCGGGAGTGTTGAGCAGTTCTTC. Full variable domain (remainder filled in from reference TRBV11-2 and TRBJ2-1): EAGVAQSPRYKIIEKRQSVAFWCNPISGHATLYWYQQILGQGPKLLIQFQNNGVVDDSQLPKDRFSAERLKGVDSTLKIQPAKLEDSAVYLCASSFSLGTSGSVEQFFGPGTRLTVL.

This clonotype is labeled as medium-sized. The gene calls are TRBV19 and TRBJ2-3; possibly TRBD1 for D (6 bases). The V gene's germline CDR1 is LNHDA and CDR2 SQIVND (reference sequence). V lost 5 bases to trimming and J lost 4 bases, with 16 bases between them. The CDR3 has 15 residues. CDR3 in amino acids: CASSPGHNAADTQYF. Here the CDR3 DNA reads TGTGCCAGTAGTCCGGGACATAACGCGGCAGATACGCAGTATTTT.

The V gene is TRBV7-9, the J gene TRBJ1-1; D call uncertain. This CDR3 has 10 residues. Trimming stripped 11 bases from V and 3 bases from J, with 7 bases between. The germline CDR1 and CDR2 sequences are SEHNR and FQNEAQ (reference sequence). CDR3 region: CAGEDTEAFF. The CDR3 DNA follows: TGTGCCGGGGAGGACACTGAAGCTTTCTTT.

This clonotype has at least ten counts. J is TRBJ2-1 and V is TRBV29-1; D call uncertain. The germline V and J ends were trimmed by 3 bases and 7 bases, with 10 bases remaining between them. The V gene's germline CDR1 is SQVTM and CDR2 ANQGSEA. The CDR3 consists of 12 residues. CDR3 in amino acids: CSVDSTPNEQFF. In DNA form, the CDR3 reads TGCAGCGTTGACAGTACTCCGAATGAGCAGTTCTTC.

V usage is TRBV5-4 and J usage is TRBJ2-1; D is unclear. This CDR3 spans 12 amino acids. The germline CDR1 and CDR2 sequences are SGHNT and YYREEE (reference sequence). The ends were cut back, 0 bases at V and 9 bases at J, with 7 bases in the middle. CDR3 DNA: TGTGCCAGCAGCTTGGAGGGCGGTGAGCAGTTCTTC. Translated, it gives CASSLEGGEQFF. Complete variable domain (other parts from reference TRBV5-4 and TRBJ2-1): ETGVTQSPTHLIKTRGQQVTLRCSSQSGHNTVSWYQQALGQGPQFIFQYYREEENGRGNFPPRFSGLQFPNYSSELNVNALELDDSALYLCASSLEGGEQFFGPGTRLTVL.

Ten or more counts support this clonotype. The rearrangement uses TRBV29-1 and TRBJ2-5, with 7 positions matching TRBD1. Unmatched junction bases numbered 2, after V lost 4 bases and J lost 3 bases. Germline V gives CDR1 SQVTM, CDR2 ANQGSEA. This CDR3 comprises 12 residues. The CDR3 loop reads CSVGQGEETQYF. As DNA, the CDR3 is TGCAGCGTTGGACAGGGTGAAGAGACCCAGTACTTC.

This clonotype was recorded at least ten times. The chain is built from TRBV5-6 and TRBJ1-5; 8 positions agree with TRBD1. The J segment lost 1 base and the V segment lost 5 bases, leaving 5 bases of the junction unmatched. Germline CDR1 reads SGHDT; CDR2 reads YYEEEE. CDR3 size: 15 residues. In DNA form, the CDR3 reads TGTGCCAGCAGTTCTACAGGGGGGAGCAATCAGCCCCAGCATTTT. Its protein is CASSSTGGSNQPQHF.

This clonotype was counted many times. This chain uses TRBV25-1 with TRBJ1-2; D not resolved. V lost 0 bases, J lost 4 bases, and 6 bases lay in between. The CDR3 is made up of 13 amino acids. Germline-derived CDR1 and CDR2 are MGHDK and SYGVNS. CDR3 sequence: CASSEYNAYGYTF. The CDR3, as DNA: TGTGCCAGCAGTGAATATAATGCCTATGGCTACACCTTC.

This clonotype rates as medium-sized. Here the CDR3 reads CSARDRLESPLHF. The CDR3 nucleotides are TGCAGTGCTAGAGATCGGCTGGAGTCACCCCTCCACTTT. The chain couples TRBV20-1 to TRBJ1-6; no firm D call. The CDR3 has 13 amino acids. Deletions cut 0 bases from V and 10 bases from J, with 10 bases between. In germline, CDR1 is DFQATT, CDR2 SNEGSKA (reference sequence).

Ten or more counts support this clonotype. The chain is built from TRBV6-5 and TRBJ1-2; 8 bases are a match to TRBD1. Germline-derived CDR1 and CDR2 are MNHEY and SVGAGI. There are 15 residues in the CDR3. J gave up 4 bases and V 2 bases, and 6 bases lay outside the gene matches. The CDR3 sequence: CASSYLDRVGYGYTF. The CDR3 DNA follows: TGTGCCAGCAGTTACCTGGACAGGGTCGGCTATGGCTACACCTTC.

V gene TRBV5-4 combines with J gene TRBJ2-3, with D possibly matching TRBD2 (7 bases). The CDR3 has 16 amino acids. Germline CDR1 is SGHNT and CDR2 is YYREEE (reference sequence). Trimming shortened V by 0 bases and J by 4 bases, and 15 bases separated the two germline ends. This CDR3 reads CASSLAGRGASDTQYF. The CDR3 DNA sequence: TGTGCCAGCAGCTTGGCGGGTCGGGGGGCTTCAGATACGCAGTATTTT.

This clonotype was detected ten times or more. The chain joins TRBV6-5 to TRBJ2-5; TRBD2 matches at 9 bases. Unmatched junction bases numbered 10, after V lost 6 bases and J lost 5 bases. The CDR3 length is 15 residues. CDR1 is MNHEY, CDR2 SVGAGI, per germline. CDR3: CASSHIGLAGETQYF. The CDR3 bases are TGTGCCAGCAGCCACATAGGTCTAGCGGGGGAGACCCAGTACTTC.

Ten or more counts support this clonotype. The chain combines TRBV9 with TRBJ2-3, with 14 bases identical to TRBD2. The V gene's germline CDR1 is SGDLS and CDR2 YYNGEE. The CDR3 spans 18 residues. With 0 bases clipped from V and 0 bases from J, the junction kept 3 bases outside the gene matches. The CDR3 loop reads CASSVATSGGGSTDTQYF. DNA of the CDR3: TGTGCCAGCAGCGTAGCGACTAGCGGGGGGGGTAGCACAGATACGCAGTATTTT.

This clonotype was detected ten times or more. This sequence joins TRBV30 and TRBJ1-1; 8 bases are shared with TRBD1. Germline loops: CDR1 GTSNPN, CDR2 SVGIG (reference sequence). The length of the CDR3 is 13 residues. The trim removed 5 bases at V and 5 bases at J, leaving 7 bases unmatched. This CDR3 reads CAWDTGGWTEAFF. The CDR3 coding sequence is TGTGCCTGGGATACAGGGGGTTGGACTGAAGCTTTCTTT.